A selection of T cell receptor beta chains follows, all from one sample in a study of CD8+ T cells in alopecia areata. Repertoires were generated with immunoSEQ multiplex PCR, while TCRdb's copy carries only in-frame clones and drops some. The sample lists a few hundred thousand clones; roughly three fifths were seen once. Sequencing was carried out using CD8+ T cells sorted from blood. The receptors originated from a human donor in good health. Both conserved end residues are part of each CDR3. The order of the fields is clone size, J gene, V gene, D gene, CDR3 DNA, CDR3 protein. A D gene is named only where the DNA matches it firmly. Clone size is stated in some rows and not others, as once, few, many or a class when expanded.

few,TRBJ2-5,TRBV6-1,TRBD2,TGTGCCAGCAGTGAGCGGGAGGCCCCGGAGACCCAGTACTTC,CASSEREAPETQYF
-,TRBJ1-1,TRBV2,-,TGTGCCAGCAGCGAATCACACAGGAGAATGAACACTGAAGCTTTCTTT,CASSESHRRMNTEAFF
-,TRBJ1-1,TRBV29-1,-,TGCAGCGTTGGGAAGGGCAGGACTGAAGCTTTCTTT,CSVGKGRTEAFF
-,TRBJ2-6,TRBV11-2,-,TGTGCCAGCAGCCTCCCCGGGGCCAACGTCCTGACTTTC,CASSLPGANVLTF
few,TRBJ2-1,TRBV27,TRBD2,TGTGCCAGCAGTTTATCGGCTAGCGGGGGGGCAAGGGATGAGCAGTTCTTC,CASSLSASGGARDEQFF
-,TRBJ2-3,TRBV13,TRBD2,TGTGCCAGCAGCTCGTTAGGGACTAGCGGGTTGGCGGATACGCAGTATTTT,CASSSLGTSGLADTQYF
-,TRBJ2-7,TRBV5-6,-,TGTGCCAGCAGAGTCGCGGGGAGCTACGAGCAGTACTTC,CASRVAGSYEQYF
-,TRBJ1-2,TRBV11-3,-,TGTGCCAGCAGCTTAGATAACCGGGGTACTTCCTATGGCTACACCTTC,CASSLDNRGTSYGYTF
-,TRBJ1-1,TRBV19,-,TGTGCCAGTAGTATCGAATGGGGCGACACTGAAGCTTTCTTT,CASSIEWGDTEAFF
-,TRBJ2-7,TRBV4-1,-,TGCGCCAGCAGCCAAGGATCGGGACCGTACGAGCAGTACTTC,CASSQGSGPYEQYF
-,TRBJ1-4,TRBV13,-,TGTGCCAGCAGCTTAGGGGCAGGGGAACTGTTTTTT,CASSLGAGELFF
-,TRBJ2-5,TRBV6-5,-,TGTGCCAGCAGTTACTCTACCGGACGCCAAGAGACCCAGTACTTC,CASSYSTGRQETQYF
-,TRBJ1-1,TRBV7-2,-,TGTGCCAGCAGCTTTTTGGGTGACTGGGCTTTCTTT,CASSFLGDWAFF
-,TRBJ2-7,TRBV5-6,-,TGTGCCAGCAGCCGGGGCGGAGGCGAGCAGTACTTC,CASSRGGGEQYF
-,TRBJ1-1,TRBV18,-,TGTGCCAGCTCACTACGCGGGGTCACTGAAGCTTTCTTT,CASSLRGVTEAFF
-,TRBJ1-2,TRBV29-1,-,TGCAGCGTTAAACACCCGGGGGTGGACTATGGCTACACCTTC,CSVKHPGVDYGYTF
few,TRBJ1-2,TRBV29-1,-,TGCAGCGTTGTGGGGGCTAACTATGGCTACACCTTC,CSVVGANYGYTF
-,TRBJ2-7,TRBV2,-,TGTGCCAGCAACACCGGGGCGGGGTACGAGCAGTACTTC,CASNTGAGYEQYF
-,TRBJ1-1,TRBV5-1,-,TGCGCCAGCAGCCGCGGGAACAGTGAAGCTTTCTTT,CASSRGNSEAFF
few,TRBJ1-2,TRBV29-1,TRBD1,TGCAGCGTTACGGGACAGGGTCTAGCTAACTATGGCTACACCTTC,CSVTGQGLANYGYTF
few,TRBJ1-1,TRBV6-1,-,TGTGCCAGCCTCCGGAAAGGGGGCACTGAAGCTTTCTTT,CASLRKGGTEAFF
few,TRBJ2-5,TRBV29-1,TRBD2,TGCAGCGTTCGAGCGGGGGGCCAAGAGACCCAGTACTTC,CSVRAGGQETQYF
-,TRBJ2-7,TRBV25-1,-,TGTGCCAGCAGTGAAGGGAGCTCCTACGAGCAGTACTTC,CASSEGSSYEQYF
-,TRBJ1-5,TRBV19,-,TGTGCCAGTAGTATGTTTGGGGGCCAGAATCAGCCCCAGCATTTT,CASSMFGGQNQPQHF
few,TRBJ1-2,TRBV18,-,TGTGCCAGCTCACCATCAGGGGTAGGCGATGGCTACACCTTC,CASSPSGVGDGYTF
-,TRBJ2-3,TRBV7-9,-,TGTGCCAGCAGTCCAAGCGGGTCTAGCACAGATACGCAGTATTTT,CASSPSGSSTDTQYF
-,TRBJ1-2,TRBV30,-,TGTGCCTGGGACCAGGAGACTAACTATGGCTACACCTTC,CAWDQETNYGYTF
-,TRBJ2-3,TRBV7-9,-,TGTGCCAGCGGGCTGAGAGGCGGGCCCGGAGATACGCAGTATTTT,CASGLRGGPGDTQYF
-,TRBJ2-3,TRBV30,TRBD2,TGTGCCTGGAGTACCGGGACTAGCGGGACAGATACGCAGTATTTT,CAWSTGTSGTDTQYF
-,TRBJ2-7,TRBV13,-,TGTGCCAGCAGCTTAGGCAAAGGGGGCTACGAGCAGTACTTC,CASSLGKGGYEQYF
few,TRBJ2-7,TRBV4-1,-,TGCGCCAGCAGCCAAGTAGGGGACGACGAGCAGTACTTC,CASSQVGDDEQYF
-,TRBJ1-2,TRBV7-9,-,TGTGCCAGCAGACCCGCGAGGCAGGAGGGCTACACCTTC,CASRPARQEGYTF
-,TRBJ2-5,TRBV6-1,-,TGTGCCAGCAGTGAATGGAGGGTGAGAGAGACCCAGTACTTC,CASSEWRVRETQYF
-,TRBJ1-2,TRBV14,-,TGTGCCAGCAGCCAAGCGGCATGGGGACGGGCCGATGGCTACACCTTC,CASSQAAWGRADGYTF
-,TRBJ1-2,TRBV2,-,TGTGCCAGCAGGGACACGGGGGGCAGGAACTATGGCTACACCTTC,CASRDTGGRNYGYTF
-,TRBJ1-6,TRBV6-6,TRBD1,TGTGCCAGCAATTCGGACAGGGGCTATTCACCCCTCCACTTT,CASNSDRGYSPLHF
-,TRBJ1-5,TRBV2,-,TGTGCCTCCACCGAGGGAAGTCAGCCCCAGCATTTT,CASTEGSQPQHF
-,TRBJ2-1,TRBV6-4,-,TGTGCCAGCAGTGACTCGGGCGGCTCCAATGAGCAGTTCTTC,CASSDSGGSNEQFF
-,TRBJ1-1,TRBV2,-,TGTGCCAGCACTGACAGGAGTACTGAAGCTTTCTTT,CASTDRSTEAFF
few,TRBJ1-5,TRBV7-9,TRBD1,TGTGCCAGCAGCTCTGGACAGGGGGCGACGGGGCAGCCCCAGCATTTT,CASSSGQGATGQPQHF
-,TRBJ2-1,TRBV19,TRBD1,TGTGCCAGCAGCCCGGGACAGATCAATGAGCAGTTCTTC,CASSPGQINEQFF
few,TRBJ2-7,TRBV6-1,-,TGTGCCATCAGTGGGGGACGACCCGAGGCCTACGAGCAGTACTTC,CAISGGRPEAYEQYF
-,TRBJ1-5,TRBV4-1,-,TGCGCCAGCAGCCAAGGGCAGCTTAGCAATCAGCCCCAGCATTTT,CASSQGQLSNQPQHF
-,TRBJ1-2,TRBV11-2,-,TGTGCCAGCAGTCGGACAGCTAACTATGGCTACACCTTC,CASSRTANYGYTF
-,TRBJ2-6,TRBV4-1,-,TGCGCCAGCAGCCATGTCTCTGGGGCCAACGTCCTGACTTTC,CASSHVSGANVLTF
-,TRBJ1-1,TRBV5-1,-,TGCGCCAGCAGCTTGGACTACAGCTTGAACACTGAAGCTTTCTTT,CASSLDYSLNTEAFF
-,TRBJ2-5,TRBV7-8,-,TGTGCCAGCAGCTTACTAGCCACTCAAGAGACCCAGTACTTC,CASSLLATQETQYF